Listed here are 2 T cell receptor beta chains from one sample, sequenced in a study of response to subunit inactivated influenza vaccine. TCRdb processed the RT-PCR reads anew with MiXCR; each CDR3 protein has one entry. The table records 500,000 to 600,000 distinct CDR3 sequences, 11% of them present only once. These data were likewise used in another study, on T cells expressing NK-cell markers. Per that study: TCR beta libraries carry UMIs added by 5'RACE template switching.

This sample comprised PBMCs from blood, obtained on the day of vaccination. These receptor sequences come from a man in his forties or fifties who received an inactivated influenza vaccine.

This clonotype was observed many times. The rearrangement joins TRBV4-2 to TRBJ2-5, with 7 bases fitting TRBD2. With V trimmed by 1 base and J by 2 bases, 4 bases remained unmatched. Germline assignment: CDR1 LGHNA and CDR2 YNFKEQ. The CDR3 covers 15 residues. This CDR3 is CASSQGTRDQETQYF. In nucleotides, the CDR3 is TGTGCCAGCAGCCAAGGGACTAGAGATCAAGAGACCCAGTACTTC.

The rearrangement uses TRBV20-1 and TRBJ2-7, with TRBD2 identical over 13 bases. The CDR3 runs to 14 residues. Germline V lookup: CDR1 DFQATT, CDR2 SNEGSKA (reference sequence). Trimming removed 6 bases from V and 5 bases from J; junction bases left unmatched: 7. CDR3 protein: CSATTGTSGNEQYF. In DNA form, the CDR3 reads TGCAGTGCCACGACCGGGACTAGCGGGAACGAGCAGTACTTC.